Below, 8 T cell receptor beta chains from the same sample are listed, as sequenced in a study of T cell repertoires in cytomegalovirus infection. These receptors have no known antigen. TCRdb reprocessed the reads via MiXCR and lists one record per CDR3 protein. The table lists about 900,000 distinct CDR3 sequences, roughly 31% of them singletons. This material consisted of cultured CD8+ T cells from PBMCs, taken from culture after CMV antigen stimulation. Every receptor here comes from a human donor in good health (CMV status not recorded). Some clones in this sample may be carry-over from other donors' samples.

This clonotype was seen a handful of times. V and J are TRBV5-6 and TRBJ2-3; 8 bases align to TRBD2. Trimming took 0 bases from V and 2 from J; bases not matched to a gene: 8. The CDR3 has 17 residues. CDR1 and CDR2 from the germline V gene are SGHDT and YYEEEE. CDR3: CASSLVAAGVYTDTQYF. The CDR3 bases are TGTGCCAGCAGCTTGGTTGCAGCGGGGGTTTACACAGATACGCAGTATTTT. Together with reference TRBV5-6 and TRBJ2-3, the CDR3 gives the full variable domain: DAGVTQSPTHLIKTRGQQVTLRCSPKSGHDTVSWYQQALGQGPQFIFQYYEEEERQRGNFPDRFSGHQFPNYSSELNVNALLLGDSALYLCASSLVAAGVYTDTQYFGPGTRLTVL.

This clonotype was counted between two and nine times. The chain links TRBV19 to TRBJ2-3; D is unresolved. Looked up from germline, CDR1 is LNHDA and CDR2 is SQIVND (reference sequence). Deletions cut 5 bases from V and 2 bases from J, with 11 bases between. This CDR3 is built from 14 residues. CDR3 sequence (DNA): TGTGCCAGTAGTGGTTATGGTTCCACAGATACGCAGTATTTT. This encodes CASSGYGSTDTQYF.

This clonotype was observed at least ten times. For the CDR3, the DNA is TGTGCCAGCAGCCCCCTTAGAAGCCAGGAGATCTCTGGGGCCAACGTCCTGACTTTC. Translating it yields CASSPLRSQEISGANVLTF. This rearrangement joins TRBV7-9 to TRBJ2-6, with unresolved D. This CDR3 has 19 residues. Germline lookup yields CDR1 SEHNR and CDR2 FQNEAQ (reference sequence). V was clipped by 5 bases and J by 0 bases, with 20 bases between them.

The gene calls are TRBV6-2 or TRBV6-3 and TRBJ1-2; no definite D call. Germline V lookup: CDR1 MNHEY, CDR2 SVGEGT. Between the trimmed V and J ends, which lost 6 bases and 4 bases, there was a span of 6 bases. CDR3 length equals 11 residues. CDR3 nucleotides: TGTGCCAGCAGGCGGGCCTATGGCTACACCTTC. Amino acid sequence: CASRRAYGYTF.

The chain joins TRBV19 to TRBJ2-2; D ambiguous. V lost 3 bases, J lost 2 bases, and 10 bases lay in between. The CDR3 extends over 15 amino acids. The germline gives CDR1 LNHDA, CDR2 SQIVND (reference sequence). The CDR3 nucleotides read TGTGCCAGTAGTATGCGGCACGATAACACCGGGGAGCTGTTTTTT. Amino acids: CASSMRHDNTGELFF.

The chain combines TRBV7-8 with TRBJ2-7; D gene ambiguous. CDR3 length equals 14 residues. Per germline, CDR1 SGHVS and CDR2 FQNEAQ. Trimming removed 5 bases at V and 0 bases at J, with 11 bases between. CDR3 region: CASSRLGSSYEQYV. The CDR3 nucleotides read TGTGCCAGCAGCCGCCTTGGCAGCTCCTACGAGCAGTACGTC.

This clonotype has a handful of counts. The rearrangement uses TRBV27 and TRBJ2-3; 7 nucleotides match TRBD1. CDR3 size: 14 residues. J lost 4 bases, V lost 5 bases, and 6 bases had no gene match. Germline CDR1 reads MNHEY; CDR2 reads SMNVEV (reference sequence). CDR3 region: CASSQTGDADTQYF. The CDR3 coding sequence is TGTGCCAGCAGTCAAACAGGGGATGCAGATACGCAGTATTTT.

This clonotype was found once. This rearrangement joins TRBV6-4 to TRBJ1-2; 7 bases agree with TRBD1. The CDR3 totals 15 residues. With 2 bases clipped from V and 4 bases from J, the junction kept 7 bases outside the gene matches. CDR1 is MRHNA and CDR2 is SNTAGT in the germline V gene. The CDR3 nucleotides are TGTGCCAGCAGTGACGGATTTGGGACAGTCTATGGCTACACCTTC. Translated: CASSDGFGTVYGYTF.